This T cell receptor beta chain came from a study of blood T cell repertoires in COVID-19. In the study overall: The United States, Italy and Spain provided the acute and convalescent COVID-19 samples. Nucleic acid was either cDNA or gDNA, and it came from T cells, B-cell-depleted T cells, or PBMCs.

From germline, CDR1 is MGHRA and CDR2 YSYEKL. The CDR3 extends over 16 amino acids. The V and J ends lost 3 bases and 2 bases, in that order; junction bases with no gene match: 5. Followed longitudinally, the Seattle patients had been enrolled during active infection. Per the original methods: Amplification of reference gene primers was used by the study to estimate nucleated cell counts. The table came from immunoSEQ multiplex PCR; TCRdb's copy has only in-frame clones and leaves some out. That table gives V, J and clone size, and the DNA gave D and trimming. This table has roughly 160,000 clones, over 80% appearing once.

The rearrangement joins TRBV4-1 to TRBJ2-2, with 8 bases lining up with TRBD1. The sequencing sample was made of peripheral blood. This receptor was obtained from a woman of 80 years or more with COVID-19, enrolled during active disease. CDR3 protein: CASSQRGQDNTGELFF. In nucleotides, the CDR3 is TGCGCCAGCAGCCAGCGGGGACAGGACAACACCGGGGAGCTGTTTTTT.